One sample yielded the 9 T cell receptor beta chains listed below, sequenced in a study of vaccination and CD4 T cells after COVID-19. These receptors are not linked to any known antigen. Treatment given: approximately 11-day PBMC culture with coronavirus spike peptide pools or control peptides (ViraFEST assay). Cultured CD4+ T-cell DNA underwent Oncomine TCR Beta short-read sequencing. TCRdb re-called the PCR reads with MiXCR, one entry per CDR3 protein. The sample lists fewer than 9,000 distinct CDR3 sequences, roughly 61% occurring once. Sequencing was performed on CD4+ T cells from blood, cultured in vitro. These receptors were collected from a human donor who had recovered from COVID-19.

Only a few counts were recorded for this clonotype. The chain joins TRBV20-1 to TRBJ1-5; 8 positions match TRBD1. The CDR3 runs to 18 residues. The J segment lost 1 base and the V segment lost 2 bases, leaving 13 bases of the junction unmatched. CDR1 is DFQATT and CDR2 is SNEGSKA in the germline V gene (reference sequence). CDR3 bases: TGCAGTGCTAGAAGTACAGGGGGAGATCTCTTGAGCAATCAGCCCCAGCATTTT. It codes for CSARSTGGDLLSNQPQHF.

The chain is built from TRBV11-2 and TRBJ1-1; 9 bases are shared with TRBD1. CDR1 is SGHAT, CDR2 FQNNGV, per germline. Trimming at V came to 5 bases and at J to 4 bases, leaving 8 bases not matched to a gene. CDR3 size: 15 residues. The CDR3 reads CASSPMGTGFTEAFF. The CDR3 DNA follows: TGTGCCAGCAGCCCAATGGGGACAGGGTTCACTGAAGCTTTCTTT.

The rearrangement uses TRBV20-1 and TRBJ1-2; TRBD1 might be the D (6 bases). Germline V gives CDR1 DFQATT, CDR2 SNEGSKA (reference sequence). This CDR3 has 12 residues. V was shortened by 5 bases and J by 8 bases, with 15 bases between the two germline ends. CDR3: CSAPGTWLGYTF. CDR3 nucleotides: TGCAGTGCTCCCGGGACATGGTTAGGCTACACCTTC.

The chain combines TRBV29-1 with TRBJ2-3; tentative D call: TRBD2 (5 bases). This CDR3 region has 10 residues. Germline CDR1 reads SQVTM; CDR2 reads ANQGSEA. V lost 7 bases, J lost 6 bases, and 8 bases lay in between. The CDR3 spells CSGRRDTQYF. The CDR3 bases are TGCAGCGGGAGGAGGGATACGCAGTATTTT.

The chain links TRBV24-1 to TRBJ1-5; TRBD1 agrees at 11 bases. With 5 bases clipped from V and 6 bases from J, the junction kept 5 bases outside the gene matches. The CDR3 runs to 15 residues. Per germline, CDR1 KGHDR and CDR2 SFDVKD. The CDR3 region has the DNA TGTGCCACCAGTGCCAAGGGACAGGGGGGTCAGCCCCAGCATTTT. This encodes CATSAKGQGGQPQHF.

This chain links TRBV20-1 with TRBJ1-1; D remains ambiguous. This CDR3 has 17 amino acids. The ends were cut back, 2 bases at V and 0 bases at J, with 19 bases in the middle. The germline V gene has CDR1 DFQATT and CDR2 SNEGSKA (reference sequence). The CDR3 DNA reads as TGCAGTGCTAGACCCCTGTACAACTTGGCCTTGAACACTGAAGCTTTCTTT. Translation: CSARPLYNLALNTEAFF.

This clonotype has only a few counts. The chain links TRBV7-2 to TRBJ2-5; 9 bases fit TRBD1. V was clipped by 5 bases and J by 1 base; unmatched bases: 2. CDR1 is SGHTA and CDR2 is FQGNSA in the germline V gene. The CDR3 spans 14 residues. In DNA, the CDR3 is TGTGCCAGCAGCAAGGACAGGGGCCAAGAGACCCAGTACTTC. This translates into CASSKDRGQETQYF.

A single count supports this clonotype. The chain's CDR3 is CATSDWTSGWQFF. The CDR3 DNA is TGTGCCACCAGTGATTGGACTAGCGGTTGGCAGTTCTTC. J is TRBJ2-1 and V is TRBV24-1; 10 bases line up with TRBD2. V dropped 2 bases and J dropped 12; count of bases not matched to a gene: 3. CDR3 length: 13 residues. CDR1 is KGHDR, CDR2 SFDVKD, per germline.

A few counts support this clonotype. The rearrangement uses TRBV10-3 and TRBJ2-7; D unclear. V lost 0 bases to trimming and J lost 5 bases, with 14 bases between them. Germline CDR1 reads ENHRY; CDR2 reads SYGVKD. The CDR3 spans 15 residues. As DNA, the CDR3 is TGTGCCATCAGTGAGTCGAGGACCGTAGGCGACGAGCAGTACTTC. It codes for CAISESRTVGDEQYF.